This T cell receptor beta chain was sequenced for a study of beta chain features in type 1 diabetes. Details on this clone: Its cognate antigen is unknown.

Study-wide results and limits: A closer apparent resemblance between naive, central memory and Treg TCRB repertoires was seen in patients than in healthy donors. PCR may have favored shorter templates equally in patients and controls.

The investigators reverse transcribed all of the isolated RNA, so they sequenced expressed TCRB transcripts. Here immunoSEQ multiplex PCR was the method, and the copy in TCRdb shows in-frame clones only, minus some. This sample has roughly 300,000 clones, with about 14% found just once. This CDR3 spans 15 amino acids. Losses at the gene ends were 2 bases for V and 2 bases for J; bases not matched to a gene: 4. Germline V lookup: CDR1 SGHAT, CDR2 FQNNGV. This sequence joins TRBV11-2 and TRBJ2-5; 8 positions agree with TRBD1. The clonotype comes from a man aged 25-40 years in good health. The sequenced material came from central memory CD4+ T cells from blood. DNA of the CDR3: TGTGCCAGCAGCTTAAGACAGGGGAATCAAGAGACCCAGTACTTC. Residues: CASSLRQGNQETQYF.